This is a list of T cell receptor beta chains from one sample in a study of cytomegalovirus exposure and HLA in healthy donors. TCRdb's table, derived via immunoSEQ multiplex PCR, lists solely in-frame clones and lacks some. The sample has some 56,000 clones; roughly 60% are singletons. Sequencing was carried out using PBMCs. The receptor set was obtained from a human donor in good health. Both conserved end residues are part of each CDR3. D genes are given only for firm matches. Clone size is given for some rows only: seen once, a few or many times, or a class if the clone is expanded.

DNA: TGTGCCTGGAGTGAAGGACAGGGATTCTATGGCTACACCTTC
CDR3: CAWSEGQGFYGYTF
J: TRBJ1-2
V: TRBV30
length: 14
size: few
D: TRBD1

DNA: TGCGCCAGCAGCTTCCATCGCCTGAGTGGGGCGGACACTGAAGCTTTCTTT
CDR3: CASSFHRLSGADTEAFF
J: TRBJ1-1
V: TRBV5-1
length: 17
size: -
D: -

DNA: TGTGCCAGCAGCTTACAGATTACTGAAGCTTTCTTT
CDR3: CASSLQITEAFF
J: TRBJ1-1
V: TRBV7-8
length: 12
size: -
D: -

DNA: TGTGCCAGCAGCCCCCTCGGGTCAAGCTCTGGGGCCAACGTCCTGACTTTC
CDR3: CASSPLGSSSGANVLTF
J: TRBJ2-6
V: TRBV5-6
length: 17
size: -
D: -

DNA: TGTGCCAGCAGCCCATATGACAGGTTGAACACCGGGGAGCTGTTTTTT
CDR3: CASSPYDRLNTGELFF
J: TRBJ2-2
V: TRBV5-4
length: 16
size: -
D: -

DNA: TGCGCCAGCAGCCCCGGCCTGGGGGGACTTAATGAAAAACTGTTTTTT
CDR3: CASSPGLGGLNEKLFF
J: TRBJ1-4
V: TRBV4-3
length: 16
size: -
D: -

DNA: TGTGCCAGCAGCCAAGAAGGGACTCGGAACACTGAAGCTTTCTTT
CDR3: CASSQEGTRNTEAFF
J: TRBJ1-1
V: TRBV4-2
length: 15
size: -
D: -

DNA: TGCGCCAGCAGCCCCTTTCCAGGGAATAACTATGGCTACACCTTC
CDR3: CASSPFPGNNYGYTF
J: TRBJ1-2
V: TRBV4-1
length: 15
size: -
D: -

DNA: TGTGCCAGCAGCTTTAGTGGAGGTAGAGCTTTCTTT
CDR3: CASSFSGGRAFF
J: TRBJ1-1
V: TRBV7-8
length: 12
size: -
D: -

DNA: TGTGCCAGTAGAGGACAGGGGACAACTAATGAAAAACTGTTTTTT
CDR3: CASRGQGTTNEKLFF
J: TRBJ1-4
V: TRBV19
length: 15
size: few
D: TRBD1

DNA: TGCGCCAGCAGCCTTGCGGTAGGCCAAGAGACCCAGTACTTC
CDR3: CASSLAVGQETQYF
J: TRBJ2-5
V: TRBV5-1
length: 14
size: -
D: -

DNA: TGTGCCAGTAGTGGGGGCCGTATGGGGAACTATGGCTACACCTTC
CDR3: CASSGGRMGNYGYTF
J: TRBJ1-2
V: TRBV19
length: 15
size: -
D: -

DNA: TGTGCCGGGCACAGGTCGGATGAAAAACTGTTTTTT
CDR3: CAGHRSDEKLFF
J: TRBJ1-4
V: TRBV21-1
length: 12
size: few
D: -

DNA: TGTGCCAGCAGCTACAGACAGGGTGGGACAGATACGCAGTATTTT
CDR3: CASSYRQGGTDTQYF
J: TRBJ2-3
V: TRBV7-6
length: 15
size: -
D: TRBD1

DNA: TGTGCCAGCAGCTCGTTCTTCCGTCCTAGCACAGATACGCAGTATTTT
CDR3: CASSSFFRPSTDTQYF
J: TRBJ2-3
V: TRBV5-6
length: 16
size: -
D: -

DNA: TGTGCCAGCAGCTTCCGTATGACAGAGAACTATGGCTACACCTTC
CDR3: CASSFRMTENYGYTF
J: TRBJ1-2
V: TRBV7-2
length: 15
size: -
D: -

DNA: TGTGCCAGCAGTGAAAGCCTAGCGGGGGAGACCCAGTACTTC
CDR3: CASSESLAGETQYF
J: TRBJ2-5
V: TRBV2
length: 14
size: few
D: TRBD2

DNA: TGTGCCAGCAGCAGAGGACAGGGGCACAATGAGCAGTTCTTC
CDR3: CASSRGQGHNEQFF
J: TRBJ2-1
V: TRBV7-3
length: 14
size: few
D: TRBD1

DNA: TGTGCCAGCTCACCGGCCCAAGAGACCCAGTACTTC
CDR3: CASSPAQETQYF
J: TRBJ2-5
V: TRBV18
length: 12
size: -
D: -

DNA: TGTGCCAGCAGTCGATGGACAGGGGTGGACTATGGCTACACCTTC
CDR3: CASSRWTGVDYGYTF
J: TRBJ1-2
V: TRBV7-2
length: 15
size: -
D: TRBD1

DNA: TGTGCCTGGATCCTCGCGGGGCAGCCAACTTATGGCTACACCTTC
CDR3: CAWILAGQPTYGYTF
J: TRBJ1-2
V: TRBV30
length: 15
size: -
D: -

DNA: TGTGCCAGTAGTATAGGCAGGGTAACTGAAGCTTTCTTT
CDR3: CASSIGRVTEAFF
J: TRBJ1-1
V: TRBV19
length: 13
size: once
D: -

DNA: TGTGCCAGCTCATCGGACAGGAGGGATGCTTTCTTT
CDR3: CASSSDRRDAFF
J: TRBJ1-1
V: TRBV18
length: 12
size: once
D: TRBD1

DNA: TGTGCCAGCAGTAAAGAGGGGACTGGCCCATATGGCTACACCTTC
CDR3: CASSKEGTGPYGYTF
J: TRBJ1-2
V: TRBV6-5
length: 15
size: -
D: -

DNA: TGTGCCAGCAGCTTTTCAATGGTGAGAGGGACTGAAGCTTTCTTT
CDR3: CASSFSMVRGTEAFF
J: TRBJ1-1
V: TRBV7-9
length: 15
size: -
D: -

DNA: TGTGCCTGGAGTGCAAGGGGTTTGTCCTACAATGAGCAGTTCTTC
CDR3: CAWSARGLSYNEQFF
J: TRBJ2-1
V: TRBV30
length: 15
size: few
D: -

DNA: TGTGCCAGCAGCTTTATAACAGGATCAAAGGAAAAACTGTTTTTT
CDR3: CASSFITGSKEKLFF
J: TRBJ1-4
V: TRBV7-9
length: 15
size: -
D: -

DNA: TGTGCCAGCAGTCGGGACAGGGGGGTAACCGGGGAGCTGTTTTTT
CDR3: CASSRDRGVTGELFF
J: TRBJ2-2
V: TRBV2
length: 15
size: few
D: TRBD1

DNA: TGCGCCAGCAGCCAAGAAGCTGCCCCGCGCTCCTACGAGCAGTACTTC
CDR3: CASSQEAAPRSYEQYF
J: TRBJ2-7
V: TRBV4-1
length: 16
size: -
D: -

DNA: TGTGCCAGCAGCTCGGACAGAAATCAGCCCCAGCATTTT
CDR3: CASSSDRNQPQHF
J: TRBJ1-5
V: TRBV6-6
length: 13
size: -
D: -

DNA: TGTGCCTGGATACAGGGGCTCAACTATGGCTACACCTTC
CDR3: CAWIQGLNYGYTF
J: TRBJ1-2
V: TRBV30
length: 13
size: once
D: TRBD1

DNA: TGCGCCAGCAGCTTACAAGACAGGGGGTTGAAGGAGCAGTACTTC
CDR3: CASSLQDRGLKEQYF
J: TRBJ2-7
V: TRBV5-1
length: 15
size: -
D: TRBD1

DNA: TGTGCCAGCAGCTCGCCCCACGGGGGGGGTTCCTACAATGAGCAGTTCTTC
CDR3: CASSSPHGGGSYNEQFF
J: TRBJ2-1
V: TRBV7-9
length: 17
size: -
D: TRBD2

DNA: TGTGCCAGCAGGGACAGGGCGTATCGAGGTCCACCCCTCCACTTT
CDR3: CASRDRAYRGPPLHF
J: TRBJ1-6
V: TRBV27
length: 15
size: -
D: TRBD1

DNA: TGTGCCAGCAGCCAAGATCTTCGACAGGGGACCTCCTACGAGCAGTACTTC
CDR3: CASSQDLRQGTSYEQYF
J: TRBJ2-7
V: TRBV4-2
length: 17
size: -
D: TRBD1

DNA: TGTGCCAGCTCCAAAGGGGAGAACACTGAAGCTTTCTTT
CDR3: CASSKGENTEAFF
J: TRBJ1-1
V: TRBV2
length: 13
size: -
D: -

DNA: TGTGCCAGCAGTGTGCAGCGGGGCTCCTACGAGCAGTACTTC
CDR3: CASSVQRGSYEQYF
J: TRBJ2-7
V: TRBV28
length: 14
size: -
D: TRBD2

DNA: TGTGCCAGCACCGATAGCGGGGGAAGCTCCTACGAGCAGTACTTC
CDR3: CASTDSGGSSYEQYF
J: TRBJ2-7
V: TRBV7-2
length: 15
size: -
D: TRBD2

DNA: TGCGCCAGCAGCCGTGGCCAGGGAAGCACAGATACGCAGTATTTT
CDR3: CASSRGQGSTDTQYF
J: TRBJ2-3
V: TRBV4-3
length: 15
size: -
D: -

DNA: TGTGCCTGGAGTGGGACAGTTGAGACCCAGTACTTC
CDR3: CAWSGTVETQYF
J: TRBJ2-5
V: TRBV30
length: 12
size: -
D: -

DNA: TGTGCCAGCAGCCTGAGACAGGTCGGGGAACAGCCCCAGCATTTT
CDR3: CASSLRQVGEQPQHF
J: TRBJ1-5
V: TRBV7-2
length: 15
size: -
D: -

DNA: TGCAGTGCTATTTGGGGGGATGGCTACACCTTC
CDR3: CSAIWGDGYTF
J: TRBJ1-2
V: TRBV20-1
length: 11
size: -
D: -

DNA: TGTGCCAGCAGCACCAGGGACAGGATGTTTGAAGCTTTCTTT
CDR3: CASSTRDRMFEAFF
J: TRBJ1-1
V: TRBV5-4
length: 14
size: -
D: TRBD1

DNA: TGTTCCAGCAGCTTCGTTACAGGGTCAACCTCCGCTGAAGCTTTCTTT
CDR3: CSSSFVTGSTSAEAFF
J: TRBJ1-1
V: TRBV7-9
length: 16
size: few
D: -

DNA: TGTGCCAGCAGCCGAACTAGCGGGGCTTACGAGCAGTACTTC
CDR3: CASSRTSGAYEQYF
J: TRBJ2-7
V: TRBV6-5
length: 14
size: -
D: TRBD2

DNA: TGTGCTAGTGGCATCAACAGGGGATATCAGCCCCAGCATTTT
CDR3: CASGINRGYQPQHF
J: TRBJ1-5
V: TRBV12-5
length: 14
size: -
D: TRBD1

DNA: TGCGCCAGCAGCCAAGAGAAGGTTCCTAGACCTTACGAGCAGTACTTC
CDR3: CASSQEKVPRPYEQYF
J: TRBJ2-7
V: TRBV4-1
length: 16
size: -
D: -

DNA: TGTGCCAGCAGCTTATTGAGTCAGCGGGAGACCCAGTACTTC
CDR3: CASSLLSQRETQYF
J: TRBJ2-5
V: TRBV11-1
length: 14
size: once
D: -